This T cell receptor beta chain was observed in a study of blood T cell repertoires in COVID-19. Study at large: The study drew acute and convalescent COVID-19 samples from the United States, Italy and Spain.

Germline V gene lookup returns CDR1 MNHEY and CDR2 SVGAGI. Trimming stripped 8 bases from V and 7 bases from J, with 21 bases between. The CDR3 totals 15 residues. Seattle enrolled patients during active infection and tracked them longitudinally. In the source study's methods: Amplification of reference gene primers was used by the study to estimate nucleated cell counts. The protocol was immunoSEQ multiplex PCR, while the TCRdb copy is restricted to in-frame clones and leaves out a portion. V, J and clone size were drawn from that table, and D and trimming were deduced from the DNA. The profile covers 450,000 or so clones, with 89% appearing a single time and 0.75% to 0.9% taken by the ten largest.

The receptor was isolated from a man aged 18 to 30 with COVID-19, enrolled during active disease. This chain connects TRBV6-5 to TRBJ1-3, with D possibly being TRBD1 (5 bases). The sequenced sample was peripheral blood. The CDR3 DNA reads TGTGCCAGCGGGTTTGGGGCAGGGAAAGGCAACACCATATATTTT. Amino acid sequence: CASGFGAGKGNTIYF.